The clone carrying this T cell receptor (beta chain) was detected ten times or more. Its antigen is currently unknown. The sample is drawn from a study of neurological immune-mediated disorders. The CDR3 runs to 15 residues. V shed 0 bases and J 5 bases; nucleotides not matched to a gene: 6. Germline values: CDR1 LGHNA, CDR2 YSLEER. Overall study findings and caveats: HTLV-1-associated myelopathy had the most TCR clonal expansion, and multiple sclerosis had the least, less than healthy controls.

TCRdb processed the 5' RACE reads anew with MiXCR; each CDR3 protein has one entry. The table records around 130,000 distinct CDR3 sequences, roughly 3.2% of them present only once. The rearrangement uses TRBV4-3 and TRBJ1-1; TRBD1 aligns across 7 bases. Sequencing was done on a sample of PBMCs. The sequence was obtained from a woman younger than 45 with multiple sclerosis. In DNA, the CDR3 is TGCGCCAGCAGCCAAGATAGGGGGCCGCGTACTGAAGCTTTCTTT. Translation gives CASSQDRGPRTEAFF.